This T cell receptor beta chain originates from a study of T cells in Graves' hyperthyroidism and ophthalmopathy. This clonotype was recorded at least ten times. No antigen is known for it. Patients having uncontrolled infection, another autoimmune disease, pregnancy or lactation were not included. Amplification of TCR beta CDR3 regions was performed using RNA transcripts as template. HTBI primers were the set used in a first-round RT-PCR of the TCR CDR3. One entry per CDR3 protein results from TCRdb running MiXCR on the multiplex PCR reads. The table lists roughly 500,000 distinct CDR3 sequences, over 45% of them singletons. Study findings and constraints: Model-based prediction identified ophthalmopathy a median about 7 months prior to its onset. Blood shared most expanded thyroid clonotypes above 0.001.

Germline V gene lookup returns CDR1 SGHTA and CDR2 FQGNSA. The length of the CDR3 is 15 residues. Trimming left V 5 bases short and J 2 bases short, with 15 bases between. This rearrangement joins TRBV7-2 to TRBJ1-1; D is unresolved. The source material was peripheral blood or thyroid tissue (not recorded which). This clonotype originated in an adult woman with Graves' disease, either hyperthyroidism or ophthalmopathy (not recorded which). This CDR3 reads CASSPRPTPNTEAFF. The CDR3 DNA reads TGTGCCAGCAGCCCCCGGCCGACCCCTAACACTGAAGCTTTCTTT.